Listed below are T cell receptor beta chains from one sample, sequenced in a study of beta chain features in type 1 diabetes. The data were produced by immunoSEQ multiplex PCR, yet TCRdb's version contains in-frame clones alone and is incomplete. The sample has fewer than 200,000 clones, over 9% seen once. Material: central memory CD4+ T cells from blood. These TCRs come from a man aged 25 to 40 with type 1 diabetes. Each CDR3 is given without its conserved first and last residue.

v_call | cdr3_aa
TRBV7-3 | ASSLAAGAQYEQY
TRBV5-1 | ASSLEGARGHTEAF
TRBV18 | ATRQGSTDTQY
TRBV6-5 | ASSNPGGTYEQY
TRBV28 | ASSLEPGYGYT
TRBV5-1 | ASSLQGLYTDTQY
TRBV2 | ASSVGTGEVKLF
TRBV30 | AWSLSTSPGETQY
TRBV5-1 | ASSPMTGSTGELF
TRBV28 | ASSTPGAGDENEQF
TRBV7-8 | ASSPTSGTSATDTQY
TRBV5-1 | ASSSTGGEETQY
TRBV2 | ASRGDAYEQY
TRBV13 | ASNKREGATDTQY
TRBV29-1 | SVDRASGPLNEQF
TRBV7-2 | ASSSSRVEQY
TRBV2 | ASSEQGAGLLTDTQY
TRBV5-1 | ASSSRAGKH
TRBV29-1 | SVGESGGDYGYT
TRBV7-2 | ASSLPRLGGTSTDTQY
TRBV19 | ASRQGADAEAF